A single sample is the source of the 20 T cell receptor beta chains below, sequenced in a study of Ad26.COV2.S vaccination and SARS-CoV-2 variants. The treatment: about 20 received Ad26.COV2.S at low or high dose, single or two shots; five or six received placebo; per-sample allocation not given. The investigators took samples on day 63 after the first vaccine or placebo injection. Using immunoSEQ multiplex PCR, the repertoire was profiled, and TCRdb retains in-frame clones only, with some absent. The sample yields approximately 300,000 clones, about 82% seen once. Source: peripheral blood, taken in a trial of Ad26.COV2.S vaccine versus placebo. The receptor source for this set is a person aged 18-60 years who received the Ad26.COV2.S COVID-19 vaccine or a placebo.

The chain joins TRBV9 to TRBJ1-2, with 9 bases identical to TRBD1. CDR1 is SGDLS, CDR2 YYNGEE, per germline. CDR3 length: 16 amino acids. The trim removed 2 bases at V and 4 bases at J, leaving 9 bases unmatched. DNA of the CDR3: TGTGCCAGCAGCGTCAGGGGGGACAGGGCCTCCTATGGCTACACCTTC. This encodes CASSVRGDRASYGYTF.

The chain employs TRBV6-5 and TRBJ1-4; 7 bases are a match to TRBD1. Germline CDR1 and CDR2: MNHEY and SVGAGI. The V segment lost 6 bases and the J segment 6 bases; nucleotides outside the gene matches: 7. This CDR3 region has 14 residues. CDR3 in DNA: TGTGCCAGCAGGACCGACAGGGTGGATGAAAAACTGTTTTTT. Residues: CASRTDRVDEKLFF.

This chain uses TRBV7-9 with TRBJ2-7; D is uncertain. The V end was cut by 4 bases, the J end by 4 bases, with 8 bases between. Per germline, CDR1 SEHNR and CDR2 FQNEAQ (reference sequence). This CDR3 spans 12 amino acids. The CDR3: CASSSQVYEQYF. The DNA of the CDR3 is TGTGCCAGCAGCTCCCAGGTTTACGAGCAGTACTTC. Drawing the rest from reference TRBV7-9 and TRBJ2-7, the complete variable domain is DTGVSQNPRHKITKRGQNVTFRCDPISEHNRLYWYRQTLGQGPEFLTYFQNEAQLEKSRLLSDRFSAERPKGSFSTLEIQRTEQGDSAMYLCASSSQVYEQYFGPGTRLTVT.

A few counts support this clone. CDR3 region: CASSLAWIGSARGDTEAFF. The CDR3 DNA follows: TGTGCCAGCAGCTTGGCCTGGATTGGCAGTGCCCGGGGGGACACTGAAGCTTTCTTT. The chain links TRBV5-8 to TRBJ1-1, with D possibly TRBD1 on 5 matching bases. Germline V gene sequence: CDR1 SGHTS, CDR2 YDEGEE. V lost 0 bases and J 3 bases, leaving 24 bases between the germline ends. The CDR3 spans 19 residues.

V gene TRBV5-1 combines with J gene TRBJ1-2, with 9 bases identical to TRBD1. In germline, CDR1 is SGHRS, CDR2 YFSETQ. The CDR3 spans 15 residues. V was pared by 0 bases and J by 6 bases, with 6 bases of the junction left unmatched. The CDR3 is CASSLAEGQGNGYTF. CDR3 nucleotide sequence: TGCGCCAGCAGCTTGGCCGAGGGACAGGGAAATGGCTACACCTTC.

The chain has TRBV4-2 and TRBJ1-3, with 7 bases lining up with TRBD1. This CDR3 comprises 15 residues. Germline-derived CDR1 and CDR2 are LGHNA and YNFKEQ. Trimming took 0 bases from V and 1 from J; bases not matched to a gene: 0. The CDR3 DNA is TGTGCCAGCAGCCAAGAGACAGGGTCTGGAAACACCATATATTTT. This sequence encodes CASSQETGSGNTIYF.

The chain uses TRBV3-1 (or the pseudogene TRBV3-2) and TRBJ1-2; 9 bases line up with TRBD1. The CDR3 spans 17 residues. The germline V gene has CDR1 LGHDT and CDR2 YNNKEL (reference sequence). The junction had 14 bases not matched to a gene; V was cut back by 2 bases and J by 7 bases. CDR3 sequence (DNA): TGTGCCAGCAGCCAATACAGGCTGAGACAGGGGGTACGTGGCTACACCTTC. This encodes CASSQYRLRQGVRGYTF.

The rearrangement links TRBV2 to TRBJ2-3, with D hard to call. Trimming stripped 4 bases from V and 0 bases from J, with 8 bases between. There are 14 residues in the CDR3. CDR1 is SNHLY and CDR2 is FYNNEI in the germline V gene. The CDR3 bases are TGTGCCAGCAGTGCGAAGGTTAGCACAGATACGCAGTATTTT. It encodes CASSAKVSTDTQYF.

Only one count was recorded for this clone. This chain connects TRBV3-1 (or the pseudogene TRBV3-2) to TRBJ2-2; unclear D gene. This CDR3 region has 14 residues. Germline assignment: CDR1 LGHDT and CDR2 YNNKEL (reference sequence). V lost 1 base, J lost 6 bases, and 9 bases lay in between. For the CDR3, the DNA is TGTGCCAGCAGCCAAGGGAAACCCCCCGGGGAGCTGTTTTTT. Its protein is CASSQGKPPGELFF.

In this sample, this clone turned up once. V usage is TRBV19 and J usage is TRBJ1-2, with D possibly matching TRBD1 (5 bases). This CDR3 is 16 amino acids long. Germline V gene sequence: CDR1 LNHDA, CDR2 SQIVND (reference sequence). Deletions cut 4 bases from V and 0 bases from J, with 15 bases between. CDR3 region: CASSTSGGVANYGYTF. The CDR3 bases are TGTGCCAGTAGTACCTCGGGGGGGGTAGCTAACTATGGCTACACCTTC.

This sequence joins TRBV27 and TRBJ1-2; no clear D gene. Trimming left V 6 bases short and J 3 bases short, with 11 bases between. Germline CDR1 MNHEY, CDR2 SMNVEV (reference sequence). The CDR3 extends over 13 amino acids. Written as DNA, the CDR3 is TGTGCCAGCAGCACGGAGCCCTACTATGGCTACACCTTC. Translation gives CASSTEPYYGYTF.

This clone showed up just once. The chain uses TRBV5-4 and TRBJ2-1; no reliable D call. Germline V gene data show CDR1 as SGHNT and CDR2 as YYREEE (reference sequence). The length of the CDR3 is 14 residues. V lost 2 bases, J lost 5 bases, and 11 bases lay in between. The chain's CDR3 is CASSFDPKDNEQFF. CDR3 DNA: TGTGCCAGCAGCTTCGACCCAAAGGACAATGAGCAGTTCTTC.

This chain links TRBV6-6 with TRBJ1-1, with 9 bases matching TRBD1. CDR1 and CDR2 (germline): MNHNY, SVGAGI (reference sequence). The CDR3 contains 16 residues. V shed 2 bases and J 5 bases; nucleotides not matched to a gene: 9. CDR3 bases: TGTGCCAGCAGTTACGAACAGGGGGCGGGTGAGACTGAAGCTTTCTTT. Its translation is CASSYEQGAGETEAFF.

V usage is TRBV7-2 and J usage is TRBJ2-6; 11 bases fit TRBD1. V was pared by 5 bases and J by 4 bases, with 13 bases of the junction left unmatched. This CDR3 spans 19 amino acids. The V gene's germline CDR1 is SGHTA and CDR2 FQGNSA. The CDR3 DNA is TGTGCCAGCAGCACCAGTAGGGACAGGGGGTCTAACGGGGCCAACGTCCTGACTTTC. Encoded protein: CASSTSRDRGSNGANVLTF.

As concerns this clone: Other DNA sequences in this sample translate to the same CDR3. The V gene is TRBV12-3 or TRBV12-4, the J gene TRBJ1-5; the D is unclear. The CDR3 extends over 13 amino acids. Deletions cut 1 base from V and 4 bases from J, with 5 bases between. The CDR3 reads CASSLGANQPQHF. In DNA form, the CDR3 reads TGTGCCAGCAGTTTAGGGGCGAATCAGCCCCAGCATTTT.

This rearrangement joins TRBV2 to TRBJ2-7, with 8 bases fitting TRBD1. V trimming: 10 bases; J trimming: 5 bases; junction bases outside the gene matches: 10. There are 13 residues in the CDR3. CDR1 SNHLY and CDR2 FYNNEI come from the germline V gene. The CDR3 DNA is TGTGCCACCATTCCACAGGGGGTCGACGAGCAGTACTTC. It translates to CATIPQGVDEQYF.

This clone has just a few counts. The CDR3 DNA reads as TGTGCCAGCAGTTGGGACGGTAACACTGAAGCTTTCTTT. This sequence encodes CASSWDGNTEAFF. This chain connects TRBV2 to TRBJ1-1, with D perhaps TRBD1 (5 bases). Germline V gene lookup returns CDR1 SNHLY and CDR2 FYNNEI. The V and J ends lost 5 bases and 2 bases respectively, with 9 bases between them. The CDR3 loop spans 13 amino acids.

The V call is TRBV4-1, the J call TRBJ1-1; D is undetermined. The V end was cut by 0 bases, the J end by 4 bases, with 15 bases between. This CDR3 is built from 16 residues. Germline CDR1 is MGHRA and CDR2 is YSYEKL. In DNA, the CDR3 is TGCGCCAGCAGCCAAGATTCTCTGGAGGGTATCACTGAAGCTTTCTTT. Its translation: CASSQDSLEGITEAFF.

The chain recombines TRBV2 with TRBJ1-1; TRBD1 might be the D (6 bases). This CDR3 has 13 amino acids. V was trimmed by 5 bases and J by 1 base, leaving 8 bases between them. The germline CDR1 and CDR2 sequences are SNHLY and FYNNEI. The CDR3 coding sequence is TGTGCCAGCAGTACGGACAGGAACACTGAAGCTTTCTTT. It specifies CASSTDRNTEAFF.

V is TRBV18 and J is TRBJ2-7; 9 nucleotides match TRBD2. After removal of 4 bases from V and 0 bases from J, the junction contained 4 bases not matched to a gene. Germline V gene data show CDR1 as KGHSH and CDR2 as LQKENI. CDR3 length equals 15 residues. CDR3 residues: CASSRPAGGSYEQYF. The DNA of the CDR3 is TGTGCCAGCTCACGCCCAGCGGGGGGCTCCTACGAGCAGTACTTC. The variable domain in full, with the rest retrieved from reference TRBV18 and TRBJ2-7, is NAGVMQNPRHLVRRRGQEARLRCSPMKGHSHVYWYRQLPEEGLKFMVYLQKENIIDESGMPKERFSAEFPKEGPSILRIQQVVRGDSAAYFCASSRPAGGSYEQYFGPGTRLTVT.